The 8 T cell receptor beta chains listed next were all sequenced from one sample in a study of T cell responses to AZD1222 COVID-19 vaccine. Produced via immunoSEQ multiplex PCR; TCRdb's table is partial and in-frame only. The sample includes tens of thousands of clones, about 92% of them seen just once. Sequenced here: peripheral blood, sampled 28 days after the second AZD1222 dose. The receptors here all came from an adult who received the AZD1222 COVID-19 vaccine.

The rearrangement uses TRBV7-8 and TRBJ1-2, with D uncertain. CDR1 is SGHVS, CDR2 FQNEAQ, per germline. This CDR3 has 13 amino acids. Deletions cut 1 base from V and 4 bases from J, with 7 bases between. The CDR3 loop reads CASSLDPSYGYTF. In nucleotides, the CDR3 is TGTGCCAGCAGCTTAGATCCCAGCTATGGCTACACCTTC.

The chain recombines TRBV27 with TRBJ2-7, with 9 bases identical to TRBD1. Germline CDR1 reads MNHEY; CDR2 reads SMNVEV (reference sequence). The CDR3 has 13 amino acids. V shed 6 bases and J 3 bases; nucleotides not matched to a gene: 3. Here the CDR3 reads CASRKTGGYEQYF. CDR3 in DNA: TGTGCCAGCAGGAAGACAGGGGGCTACGAGCAGTACTTC.

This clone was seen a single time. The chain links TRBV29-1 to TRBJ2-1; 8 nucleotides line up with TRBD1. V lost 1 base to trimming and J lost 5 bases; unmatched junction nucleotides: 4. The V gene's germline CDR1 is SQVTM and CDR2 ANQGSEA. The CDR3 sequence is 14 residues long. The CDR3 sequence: CSVEGQGFHNEQFF. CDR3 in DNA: TGCAGCGTTGAAGGACAGGGGTTCCACAATGAGCAGTTCTTC.

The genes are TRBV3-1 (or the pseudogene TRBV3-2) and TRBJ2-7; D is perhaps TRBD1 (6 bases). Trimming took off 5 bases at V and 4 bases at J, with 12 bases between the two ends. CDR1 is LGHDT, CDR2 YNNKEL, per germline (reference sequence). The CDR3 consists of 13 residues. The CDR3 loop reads CASSMGQIYEQYF. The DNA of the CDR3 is TGTGCCAGCAGCATGGGACAAATATACGAGCAGTACTTC.

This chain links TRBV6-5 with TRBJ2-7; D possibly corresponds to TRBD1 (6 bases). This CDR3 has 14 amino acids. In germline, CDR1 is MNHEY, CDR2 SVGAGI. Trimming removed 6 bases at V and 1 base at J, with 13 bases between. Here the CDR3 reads CASSQNRVSYEQYF. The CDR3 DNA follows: TGTGCCAGCAGCCAAAACAGGGTTTCCTACGAGCAGTACTTC.

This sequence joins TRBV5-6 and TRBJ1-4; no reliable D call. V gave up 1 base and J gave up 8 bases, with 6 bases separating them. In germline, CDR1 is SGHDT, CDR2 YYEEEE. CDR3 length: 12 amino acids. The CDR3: CASSLLREKLFF. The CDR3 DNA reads TGTGCCAGCAGCTTGCTCAGGGAAAAACTGTTTTTT.

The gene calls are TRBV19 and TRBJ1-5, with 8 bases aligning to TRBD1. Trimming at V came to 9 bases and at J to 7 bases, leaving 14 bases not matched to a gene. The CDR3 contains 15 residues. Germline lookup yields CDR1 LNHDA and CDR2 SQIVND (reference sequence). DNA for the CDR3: TGTGCCAGCACATCTCCTGGGACAGGAAGACAGCCCCAGCATTTT. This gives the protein CASTSPGTGRQPQHF. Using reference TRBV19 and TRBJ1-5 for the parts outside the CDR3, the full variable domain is DGGITQSPKYLFRKEGQNVTLSCEQNLNHDAMYWYRQDPGQGLRLIYYSQIVNDFQKGDIAEGYSVSREKKESFPLTVTSAQKNPTAFYLCASTSPGTGRQPQHFGDGTRLSIL.

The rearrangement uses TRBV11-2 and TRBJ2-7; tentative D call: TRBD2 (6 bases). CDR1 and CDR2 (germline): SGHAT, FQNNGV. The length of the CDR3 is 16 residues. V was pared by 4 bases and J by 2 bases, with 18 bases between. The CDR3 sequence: CASSYMSLAPAYEQYF. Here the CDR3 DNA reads TGTGCCAGCAGCTATATGTCCCTAGCGCCCGCCTACGAGCAGTACTTC. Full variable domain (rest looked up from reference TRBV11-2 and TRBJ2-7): EAGVAQSPRYKIIEKRQSVAFWCNPISGHATLYWYQQILGQGPKLLIQFQNNGVVDDSQLPKDRFSAERLKGVDSTLKIQPAKLEDSAVYLCASSYMSLAPAYEQYFGPGTRLTVT.